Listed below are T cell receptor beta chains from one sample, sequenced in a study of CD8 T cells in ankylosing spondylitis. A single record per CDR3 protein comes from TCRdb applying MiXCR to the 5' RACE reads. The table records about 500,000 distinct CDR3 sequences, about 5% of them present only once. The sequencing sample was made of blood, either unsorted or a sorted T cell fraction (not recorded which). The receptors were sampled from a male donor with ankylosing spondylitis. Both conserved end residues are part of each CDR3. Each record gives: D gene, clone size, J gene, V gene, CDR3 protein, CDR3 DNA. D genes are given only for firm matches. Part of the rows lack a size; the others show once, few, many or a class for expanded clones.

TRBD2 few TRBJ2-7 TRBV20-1 CSARLAGVAYEQYF TGCAGTGCGCGACTAGCGGGGGTCGCCTACGAGCAGTACTTC
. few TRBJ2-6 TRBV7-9 CASRRGRGANVLTF TGTGCCAGCAGGCGAGGGCGAGGGGCCAACGTCCTGACTTTC
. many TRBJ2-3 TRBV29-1 CSVGTPDTQYF TGCAGCGTTGGAACCCCAGATACGCAGTATTTT
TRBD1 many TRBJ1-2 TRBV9 CASSATPGTVYGYTF TGTGCCAGCAGCGCTACCCCCGGGACAGTATATGGCTACACCTTC
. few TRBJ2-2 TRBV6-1 CASSLRGGPNTGELFF TGTGCCAGCAGCCTTCGAGGGGGGCCGAACACCGGGGAGCTGTTTTTT
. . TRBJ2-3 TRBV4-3 CASSQDGGSTDTQYF TGCGCCAGCAGCCAAGATGGTGGAAGCACAGATACGCAGTATTTT
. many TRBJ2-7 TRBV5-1 CASSPLEGPSSYEQYF TGCGCCAGCAGCCCACTCGAGGGGCCGTCCTCCTACGAGCAGTACTTC
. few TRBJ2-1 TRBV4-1 CASSQGPDGWKFF TGCGCCAGCAGCCAAGGCCCGGACGGCTGGAAGTTCTTC
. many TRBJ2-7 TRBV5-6 CASSLKGGTYEQYF TGTGCCAGCAGCTTGAAGGGGGGCACCTACGAGCAGTACTTC
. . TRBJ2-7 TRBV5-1 CASSILSGSSYEQYF TGCGCCAGCAGCATCCTATCGGGGAGCTCCTACGAGCAGTACTTC
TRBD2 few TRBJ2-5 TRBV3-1 CASSLWTSGSSETQYF TGTGCCAGCAGCCTATGGACTAGCGGGAGTTCCGAGACCCAGTACTTC
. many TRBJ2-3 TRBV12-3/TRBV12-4 CASSRLVSDTQYF TGTGCCAGCAGCCGACTAGTGTCAGATACGCAGTATTTT
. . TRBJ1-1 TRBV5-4 CASSPPKVGIPTEAFF TGTGCCAGCAGCCCGCCTAAGGTGGGGATACCCACTGAAGCTTTCTTT
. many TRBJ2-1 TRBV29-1 CSARLGSYNEQFF TGCAGCGCTCGCCTGGGGTCCTACAATGAGCAGTTCTTC
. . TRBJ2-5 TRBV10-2 CASQGPGGERPPYF TGCGCCAGCCAAGGACCCGGGGGCGAGAGACCCCCCTACTTC
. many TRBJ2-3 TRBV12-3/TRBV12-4 CASSPGTAGGRTDTQYF TGTGCCAGCAGCCCCGGGACTGCTGGAGGTCGGACAGATACGCAGTATTTT
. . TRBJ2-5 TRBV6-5 CASSYLAEQETQYF TGTGCCAGCAGTTACTTGGCCGAACAAGAGACCCAGTACTTC
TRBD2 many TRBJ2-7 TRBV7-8 CASSLIGRGGTYEQYF TGTGCCAGCAGCCTAATCGGGCGCGGGGGAACCTACGAGCAGTACTTC
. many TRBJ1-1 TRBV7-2 CASSLGVGISSDTEAFF TGTGCCAGCAGCCTCGGGGTAGGTATTTCGTCGGACACTGAAGCTTTCTTT
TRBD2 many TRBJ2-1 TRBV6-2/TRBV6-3 CASSRLPGGTNEQFF TGTGCCAGCAGTCGCCTCCCGGGGGGGACCAATGAGCAGTTCTTC
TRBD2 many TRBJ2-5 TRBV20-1 CSARRASGLQETQYF TGCAGTGCTAGAAGGGCTAGCGGGCTACAAGAGACCCAGTACTTC
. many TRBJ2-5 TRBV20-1 CSARDVLPQETQYF TGCAGTGCTAGAGATGTGCTACCGCAAGAGACCCAGTACTTC
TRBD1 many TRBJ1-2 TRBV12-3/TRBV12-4 CASSPGTGAANIGGYTF TGTGCCAGCAGCCCCGGGACAGGGGCCGCTAACATCGGGGGCTACACCTTC
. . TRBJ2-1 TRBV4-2 CASSQEKTGYNEQFF TGTGCCAGCAGCCAAGAAAAGACGGGATACAATGAGCAGTTCTTC